This T cell receptor (beta chain) was sequenced in a study of blood T cell repertoires in COVID-19. In the study overall: Sites across the United States, Italy and Spain contributed samples from acute and convalescent COVID-19. T cells, B-cell-depleted T cells, or PBMCs provided the cDNA or gDNA that served as material.

The authors' processing: Reference gene primer amplification gave nucleated cell count estimates. Some clones are missing from TCRdb's copy, which holds only in-frame ones; the method was immunoSEQ multiplex PCR. V, J and clone size were drawn from that table, and D and trimming were deduced from the DNA. The sample contains about 160,000 clones, around four fifths of which appear only once. This CDR3 is built from 13 residues. Germline V gives CDR1 LNHDA, CDR2 SQIVND (reference sequence). Trimming removed 3 bases at V and 6 bases at J, with 8 bases between. The gene calls are TRBV19 and TRBJ2-2; D is perhaps TRBD2 (5 bases). Sequenced input: peripheral blood. The receptor was isolated from an elderly woman with acute or convalescent COVID-19. CDR3 sequence reads: CASSIERAGELFF. CDR3 nucleotides: TGTGCCAGTAGTATCGAGAGGGCCGGGGAGCTGTTTTTT.